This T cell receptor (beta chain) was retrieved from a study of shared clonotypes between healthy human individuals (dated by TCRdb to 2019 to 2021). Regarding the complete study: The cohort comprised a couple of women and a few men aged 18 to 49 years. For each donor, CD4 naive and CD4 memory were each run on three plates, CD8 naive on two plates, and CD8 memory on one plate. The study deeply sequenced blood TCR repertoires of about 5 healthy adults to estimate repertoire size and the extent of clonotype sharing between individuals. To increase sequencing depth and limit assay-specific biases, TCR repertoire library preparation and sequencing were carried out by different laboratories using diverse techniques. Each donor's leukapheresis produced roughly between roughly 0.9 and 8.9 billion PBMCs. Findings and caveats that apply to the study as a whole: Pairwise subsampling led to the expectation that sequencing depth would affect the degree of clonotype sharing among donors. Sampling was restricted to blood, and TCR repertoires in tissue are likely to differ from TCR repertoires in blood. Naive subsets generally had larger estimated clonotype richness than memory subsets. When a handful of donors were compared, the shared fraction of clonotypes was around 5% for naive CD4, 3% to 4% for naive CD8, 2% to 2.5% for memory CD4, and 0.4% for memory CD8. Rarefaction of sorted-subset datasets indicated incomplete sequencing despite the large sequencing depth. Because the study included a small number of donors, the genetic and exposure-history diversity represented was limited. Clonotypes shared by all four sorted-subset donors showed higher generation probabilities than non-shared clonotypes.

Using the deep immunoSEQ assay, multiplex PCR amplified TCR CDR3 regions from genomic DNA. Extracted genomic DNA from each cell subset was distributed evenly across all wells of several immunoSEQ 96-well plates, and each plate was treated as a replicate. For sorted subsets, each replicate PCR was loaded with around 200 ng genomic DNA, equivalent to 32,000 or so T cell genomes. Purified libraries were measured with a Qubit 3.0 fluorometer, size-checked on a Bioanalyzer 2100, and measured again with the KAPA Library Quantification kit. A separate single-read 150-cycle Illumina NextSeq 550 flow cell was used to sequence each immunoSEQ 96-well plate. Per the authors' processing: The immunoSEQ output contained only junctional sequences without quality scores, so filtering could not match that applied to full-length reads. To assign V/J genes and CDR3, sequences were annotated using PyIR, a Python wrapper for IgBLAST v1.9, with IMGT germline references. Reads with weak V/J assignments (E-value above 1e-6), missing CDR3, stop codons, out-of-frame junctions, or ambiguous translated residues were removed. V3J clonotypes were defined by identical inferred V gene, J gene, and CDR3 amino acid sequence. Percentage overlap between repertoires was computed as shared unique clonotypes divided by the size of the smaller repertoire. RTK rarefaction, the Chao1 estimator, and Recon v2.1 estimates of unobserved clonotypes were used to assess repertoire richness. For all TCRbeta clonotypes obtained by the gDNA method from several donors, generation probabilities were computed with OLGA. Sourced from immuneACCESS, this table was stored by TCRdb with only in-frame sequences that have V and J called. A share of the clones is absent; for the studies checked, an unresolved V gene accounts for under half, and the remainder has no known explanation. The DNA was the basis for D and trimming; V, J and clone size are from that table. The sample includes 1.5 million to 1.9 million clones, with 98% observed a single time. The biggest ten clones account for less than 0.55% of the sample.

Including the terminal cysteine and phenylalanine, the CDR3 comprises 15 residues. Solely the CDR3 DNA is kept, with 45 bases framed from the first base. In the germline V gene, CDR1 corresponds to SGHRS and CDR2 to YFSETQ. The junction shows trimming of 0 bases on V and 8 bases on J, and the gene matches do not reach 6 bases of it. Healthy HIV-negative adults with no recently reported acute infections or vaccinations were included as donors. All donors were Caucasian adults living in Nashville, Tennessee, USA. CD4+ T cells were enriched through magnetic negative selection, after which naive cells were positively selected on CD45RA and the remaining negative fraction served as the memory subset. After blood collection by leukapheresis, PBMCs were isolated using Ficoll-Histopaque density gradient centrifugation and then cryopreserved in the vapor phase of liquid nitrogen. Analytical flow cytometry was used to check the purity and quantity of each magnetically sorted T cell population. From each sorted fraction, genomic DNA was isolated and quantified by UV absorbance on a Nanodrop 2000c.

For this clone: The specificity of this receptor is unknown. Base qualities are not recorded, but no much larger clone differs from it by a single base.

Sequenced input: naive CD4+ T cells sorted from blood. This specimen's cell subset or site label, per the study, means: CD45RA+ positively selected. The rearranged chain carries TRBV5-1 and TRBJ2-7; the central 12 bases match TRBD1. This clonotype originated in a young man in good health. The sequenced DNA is TGCGCCAGCAGCTTGGCCCAGGGGACAGGGGGCCAGCAGTACTTC. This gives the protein CASSLAQGTGGQQYF.